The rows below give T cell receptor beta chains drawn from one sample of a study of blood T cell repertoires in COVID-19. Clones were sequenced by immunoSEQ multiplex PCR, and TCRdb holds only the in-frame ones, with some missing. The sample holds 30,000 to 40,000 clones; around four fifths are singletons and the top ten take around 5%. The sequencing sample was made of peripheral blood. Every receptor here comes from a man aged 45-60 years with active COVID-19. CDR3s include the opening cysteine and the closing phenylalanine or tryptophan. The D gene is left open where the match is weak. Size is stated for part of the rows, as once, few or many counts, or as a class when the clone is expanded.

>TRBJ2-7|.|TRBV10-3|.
CAISVRGPEGTEQYF
TGTGCCATCAGCGTCCGGGGCCCGGAGGGCACCGAGCAGTACTTC
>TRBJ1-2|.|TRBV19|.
CASSIDLAAGVSYGYTF
TGTGCCAGTAGTATAGATTTGGCGGCAGGGGTTAGCTATGGCTACACCTTC
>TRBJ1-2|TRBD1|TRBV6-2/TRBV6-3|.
CASSLGQGLGYTF
TGTGCCAGCAGTTTGGGACAGGGGCTTGGCTACACCTTC
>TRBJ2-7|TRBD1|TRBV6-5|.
CASSKTGDSYEQYF
TGTGCCAGCAGTAAAACAGGGGACTCCTACGAGCAGTACTTC
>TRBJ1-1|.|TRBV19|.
CASSIPAGPNTEAFF
TGTGCCAGTAGTATACCCGCGGGCCCTAACACTGAAGCTTTCTTT
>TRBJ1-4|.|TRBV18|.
CASSPREERGEKLFF
TGTGCCAGCTCACCACGCGAAGAAAGAGGTGAAAAACTGTTTTTT
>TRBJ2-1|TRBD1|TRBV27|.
CASNAPGQGHNEQFF
TGTGCCAGCAACGCCCCGGGACAGGGGCACAATGAGCAGTTCTTC
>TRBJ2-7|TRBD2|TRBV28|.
CASSLPTRGGYEQYF
TGTGCCAGCAGCCTCCCGACCCGGGGGGGCTACGAGCAGTACTTC
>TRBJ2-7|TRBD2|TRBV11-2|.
CASSLGWVAGETYEQYF
TGTGCCAGCAGCTTGGGGTGGGTAGCGGGGGAGACCTACGAGCAGTACTTC
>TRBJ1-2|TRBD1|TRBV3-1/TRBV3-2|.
CASSRTGALIYGYTF
TGTGCCAGCAGCCGAACAGGGGCCCTCATCTATGGCTACACCTTC
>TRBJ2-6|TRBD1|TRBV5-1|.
CASSPQQGATGANVLTF
TGCGCCAGCAGCCCCCAACAGGGGGCGACGGGGGCCAACGTCCTGACTTTC
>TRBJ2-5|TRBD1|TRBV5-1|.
CASSFGTGGRETQYF
TGCGCCAGCAGCTTTGGAACAGGGGGACGAGAGACCCAGTACTTC
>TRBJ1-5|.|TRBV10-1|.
CASSEGAARQPQHF
TGCGCCAGCAGTGAGGGGGCCGCCCGTCAGCCCCAGCATTTT
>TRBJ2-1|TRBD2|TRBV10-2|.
CASSGGGSNNEQFF
TGCGCCAGCAGTGGGGGGGGGTCGAACAATGAGCAGTTCTTC
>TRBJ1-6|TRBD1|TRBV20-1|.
CSASRRDRHNSPLHF
TGCAGTGCTAGTAGGAGGGACAGGCATAATTCACCCCTCCACTTT
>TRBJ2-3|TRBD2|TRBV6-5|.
CASGGESTDTQYF
TGTGCCAGCGGGGGGGAGAGCACAGATACGCAGTATTTT
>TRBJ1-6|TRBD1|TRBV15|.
CATSPRRQGGLDNSPLHF
TGTGCCACCAGCCCTAGAAGACAGGGGGGGTTGGATAATTCACCCCTCCACTTT
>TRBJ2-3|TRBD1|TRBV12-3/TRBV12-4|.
CASRRQGADTQYF
TGTGCCAGCAGACGACAGGGGGCAGATACGCAGTATTTT
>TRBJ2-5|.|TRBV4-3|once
CASSQDATPETQYF
TGCGCCAGCAGCCAAGATGCAACTCCAGAGACCCAGTACTTC
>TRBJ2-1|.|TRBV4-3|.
CASSQDYATRTNEQFF
TGCGCCAGCAGCCAAGATTATGCGACTAGAACTAATGAGCAGTTCTTC
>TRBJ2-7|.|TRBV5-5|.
CASSLAGAATSYEQYF
TGTGCCAGCAGCCTGGCAGGGGCAGCAACTTCCTACGAGCAGTACTTC
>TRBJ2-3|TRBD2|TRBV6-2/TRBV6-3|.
CASSTGGGQNTQYF
TGTGCCAGCAGCACCGGGGGGGGCCAGAATACGCAGTATTTT
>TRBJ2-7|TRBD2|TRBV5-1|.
CASTFERGPESSYEQYF
TGCGCCAGTACCTTTGAGCGGGGGCCCGAGAGCTCCTACGAGCAGTACTTC
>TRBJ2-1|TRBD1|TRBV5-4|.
CASSWGQSNEQFF
TGTGCCAGCAGCTGGGGACAGTCGAATGAGCAGTTCTTC
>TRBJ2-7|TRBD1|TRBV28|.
CASSPSGQGHEQYF
TGTGCCAGCAGTCCCTCGGGACAGGGTCACGAGCAGTACTTC
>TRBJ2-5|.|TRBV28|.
CASSSGEETQYF
TGTGCCAGCAGTTCGGGGGAAGAGACCCAGTACTTC
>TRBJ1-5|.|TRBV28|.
CASSSLQGFRQPQHF
TGTGCCAGCAGTTCTCTACAGGGATTCCGACAGCCCCAGCATTTT
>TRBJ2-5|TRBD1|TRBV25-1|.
CASSVGGQGKKETQYF
TGTGCCAGCAGTGTCGGGGGACAGGGTAAGAAGGAGACCCAGTACTTC
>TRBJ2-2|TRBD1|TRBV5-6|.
CASSRRDRGRRVTGELFF
TGTGCCAGCAGCCGCCGGGACAGGGGGCGCCGGGTCACCGGGGAGCTGTTTTTT
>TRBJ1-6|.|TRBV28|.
CASIGRGSSPLHF
TGTGCCAGCATCGGCAGGGGTAGTTCACCCCTCCACTTT
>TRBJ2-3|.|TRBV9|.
CASSLSGDTQYF
TGTGCCAGCAGCTTGTCCGGTGATACGCAGTATTTT
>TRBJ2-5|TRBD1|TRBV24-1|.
CATSDSGDRGGETQYF
TGTGCCACCAGTGATTCCGGGGACAGGGGTGGAGAGACCCAGTACTTC
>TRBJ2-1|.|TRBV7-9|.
CASSLGGTGRNEQFF
TGTGCCAGCAGCTTAGGGGGCACAGGACGCAATGAGCAGTTCTTC
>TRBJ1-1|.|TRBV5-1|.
CASSSAGTEAFF
TGCGCCAGCAGCTCGGCGGGCACTGAAGCTTTCTTT
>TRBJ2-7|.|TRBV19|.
CASSVTDSYEQYF
TGTGCCAGTAGTGTGACAGACTCCTACGAGCAGTACTTC
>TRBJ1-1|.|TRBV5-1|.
CASSTGQMNTEAFF
TGCGCCAGCAGCACCGGACAGATGAACACTGAAGCTTTCTTT
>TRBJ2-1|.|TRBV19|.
CASSSAGSAYNEQFF
TGTGCCAGTAGTTCTGCGGGGTCAGCCTACAATGAGCAGTTCTTC
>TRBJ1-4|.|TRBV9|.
CASSAGPEGFAFLEKLFF
TGTGCCAGCAGCGCCGGGCCAGAGGGTTTTGCTTTTCTCGAAAAACTGTTTTTT
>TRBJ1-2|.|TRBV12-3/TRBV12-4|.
CASSGRGYGYTF
TGTGCCAGCAGCGGACGGGGATATGGCTACACCTTC
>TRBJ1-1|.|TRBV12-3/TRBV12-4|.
CASSFREGTEAFF
TGTGCCAGCAGTTTCCGGGAGGGCACTGAAGCCTTCTTT
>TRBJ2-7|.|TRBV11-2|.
CASSLVADAYEQYF
TGTGCCAGCAGCTTAGTAGCAGATGCCTACGAGCAGTACTTC
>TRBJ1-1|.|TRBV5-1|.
CASRQTGLISEAFF
TGCGCCAGCAGACAAACAGGGTTAATCTCTGAAGCTTTCTTT
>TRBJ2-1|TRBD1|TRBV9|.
CASSPRTGDYNEQFF
TGTGCCAGCAGCCCCCGGACAGGGGACTACAATGAGCAGTTCTTC
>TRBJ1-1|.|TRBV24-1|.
CAARDKANTEAFF
TGTGCCGCACGGGACAAAGCAAACACTGAAGCTTTCTTT
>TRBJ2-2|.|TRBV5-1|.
CASSLWGPNTGELFF
TGCGCCAGCAGCTTGTGGGGGCCGAACACCGGGGAGCTGTTTTTT
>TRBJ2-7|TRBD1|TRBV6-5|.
CASSYSKGQGYEQYF
TGTGCCAGCAGTTACTCTAAGGGACAGGGATACGAGCAGTACTTC
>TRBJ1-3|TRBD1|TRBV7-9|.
CASSSGTGYGNTIYF
TGTGCCAGCAGCTCCGGGACAGGGTACGGAAACACCATATATTTT
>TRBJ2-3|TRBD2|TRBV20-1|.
CSASSLAALTDTQYF
TGCAGTGCTAGTTCCCTAGCGGCTCTCACAGATACGCAGTATTTT
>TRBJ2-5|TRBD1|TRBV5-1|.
CASSTQQGAQETQYF
TGCGCCAGCAGCACGCAACAGGGGGCGCAAGAGACCCAGTACTTC
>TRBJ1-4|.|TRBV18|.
CASSATGTNEKLFF
TGTGCCAGCTCAGCGACGGGGACTAATGAAAAACTGTTTTTT
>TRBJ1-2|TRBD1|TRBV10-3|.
CAISETSGTGRTNYGYTF
TGTGCCATCAGTGAGACCTCCGGGACAGGGAGGACTAACTATGGCTACACCTTC
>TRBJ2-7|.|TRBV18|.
CASSPTGPIYEQYF
TGTGCCAGCTCACCGACAGGTCCAATCTACGAGCAGTACTTC
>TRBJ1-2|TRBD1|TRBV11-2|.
CASSLGQANYGYTF
TGTGCCAGCAGCCTCGGACAGGCCAACTATGGCTACACCTTC